This TCR beta chain was profiled in a study of yellow fever vaccine responses in identical twins. Findings and caveats of the study: Reportedly, the T cell response mounted by twins to vaccine seemed partly convergent, partly personalized.

Using its own MiXCR run on the RT-PCR reads, TCRdb lists one record per CDR3 protein. This table has several thousand distinct CDR3 sequences, around 88% appearing once. CDR1 SNHLY and CDR2 FYNNEI come from the germline V gene. The CDR3 loop spans 17 amino acids. V dropped 3 bases and J dropped 6 bases, with 20 bases sitting between them. In the case of this clonotype: Its antigen is unidentified.

The chain employs TRBV2 and TRBJ2-2, with D maybe TRBD2 (6 bases). This specimen consisted of T cells from blood (PBMCs), unsorted or a sorted subset (not recorded which), obtained before or after yellow fever vaccination (not recorded which). The receptor was isolated from a woman aged 18-29 years who received the yellow fever vaccine. In DNA, the CDR3 is TGTGCCAGCAGTGATACTCCCGGGACTGGGAATCCCGGGGAGCTGTTTTTT. Encoded protein: CASSDTPGTGNPGELFF.